This T cell receptor beta chain appears in the sequencing data of a study of blood T cell repertoires in COVID-19 (dated by TCRdb to 2019 to 2021). About the full investigation: Samples covering the acute and convalescent phases of COVID-19 were provided by collaborators in the United States, Italy and Spain. The material from the prospective study consisted of cDNA or gDNA derived from T cells, B-cell-depleted T cells, or PBMCs. The dataset comprised deeply sampled blood TCRbeta repertoires from subjects exposed to, actively infected with, or recovered from COVID-19. A freely available public database, intended as a resource for researchers studying the immune response to SARS-CoV-2, is where the repertoires were released. Samples were obtained from the ongoing ImmuneRACE study (first 160 participants) and from roughly 1,300 subjects provided by 6 global collaborators. The sample metadata nearly always contained a de-identified subject ID, COVID-19 status, age in years and sex. HLA class I and class II types, where available, came from metadata supplied by the sample provider rather than from assay-based typing. The study at large found these results: How much clinical and demographic metadata was included differed by source and by participant, and the metadata was provided uncurated.

This clone has a count of ten or more. It lacks a known antigen. Per-nucleotide qualities are absent, and no much larger clonotype sits a single base away. TCRbeta CDR3 regions were amplified from genomic DNA by means of the immunoSEQ Assay, a bias-controlled multiplex PCR. Processing in the source paper ran as follows. The number of nucleated cells in each sample was estimated from the amplification of reference gene primers within the assay. To quantify the absolute abundance of each unique TCRbeta CDR3 rearrangement, sequence reads were collapsed and filtered. For each sample, productive Simpson clonality was calculated as the square root of Simpson's diversity index across productive rearrangements. The table comes from immuneACCESS by way of TCRdb, which keeps in-frame sequences with V and J called. Part of the clones is missing from these tables; in studies checked, under half for an unresolved V gene and the rest for unknown reasons. The D gene and trimming were derived from the DNA, and the V and J assignments and clone size from that table. Here the sample has roughly 100,000 clones; 80% to 85% occur a single time. The ten largest clones represent 15% of the sample.

Collaborating institutions collected whole blood in K2EDTA tubes following their own protocols. Collaborator samples were shipped for TCRbeta analysis as frozen whole blood, isolated PBMCs, or DNA extracted from either sample type. This receptor was identified in a woman older than 75 with acute or convalescent COVID-19. The sample comprised peripheral blood.

The sequenced DNA is TGTGCCAGCAGCGTTTGGACAGGGGGCTCCTACAATGAGCAGTTCTTC. Its coded protein is CASSVWTGGSYNEQFF. The receptor chain draws on TRBV9 and TRBJ2-1; 10 central nucleotides agree with TRBD1. Its CDR3 holds 16 amino acids, cysteine through phenylalanine. Only the CDR3 portion is preserved as DNA: 48 bases, with reading frame beginning at the first base. Looking up the germline V gene yields CDR1 SGDLS and CDR2 YYNGEE. Trimming takes 2 bases off V and 0 bases off J; junction bases not matched to a gene: 2.